A selection of T cell receptor beta chains follows, all from one sample in a study of early T cells in non-severe SARS-CoV-2 infection. MiXCR was run by TCRdb on the 5' RACE reads, yielding one entry per CDR3 protein. This sample has about 61,000 distinct CDR3 sequences, with 9.5% to 15% found just once. Here the sequenced sample was whole blood, taken at baseline. The origin of the receptors is an adult who was a healthcare worker with PCR-confirmed SARS-CoV-2 infection or an uninfected control (not recorded which). The donor label of this sample is uncertain. CDR3s include the opening cysteine and the closing phenylalanine or tryptophan. The D gene is left open where the match is weak. Size is stated for part of the rows, as once, few or many counts, or as a class when the clone is expanded.

j_call	d_call	v_call	clone_size	cdr3_length	cdr3_nt	cdr3_aa
TRBJ2-2	TRBD1	TRBV3-1	NA	18	TGTGCCAGCAGCCGTTATGTCCCGGGACAGTCGAACACCGGGGAGCTGTTTTTT	CASSRYVPGQSNTGELFF
TRBJ1-2	NA	TRBV12-3/TRBV12-4	few	11	TGTGCCAGCAGTACAGGGTACGGCTACACCTTC	CASSTGYGYTF
TRBJ1-1	TRBD1	TRBV7-8	few	17	TGTGCCAGCAGCTTAGCCCTGGGACAGGGGGCGAACACTGAAGCTTTCTTT	CASSLALGQGANTEAFF
TRBJ2-5	NA	TRBV12-3/TRBV12-4	few	15	TGTGCCAGCAGTTCTACGACTGCGCCCGGGGAGACCCAGTACTTC	CASSSTTAPGETQYF
TRBJ1-2	NA	TRBV20-1	NA	13	TGCAGTGCTAATGGCAGAAACCTCTATGGCTACACCTTC	CSANGRNLYGYTF
TRBJ1-3	NA	TRBV7-2	few	16	TGTGCCAGCAGCTTTGGCCCCTCATACTCTGGAAACACCATATATTTT	CASSFGPSYSGNTIYF
TRBJ1-1	TRBD1	TRBV29-1	few	13	TGCAGCGTCCAGGGACAGATGAACACTGAAGCTTTCTTT	CSVQGQMNTEAFF
TRBJ1-3	NA	TRBV11-2	NA	12	TGTGCCAGCAGCTTAATAACCGACACCATATATTTT	CASSLITDTIYF
TRBJ1-2	NA	TRBV4-1	NA	14	TGCGCCAGCAGCCAAGACGGCAGGGGCTATGGCTACACCTTC	CASSQDGRGYGYTF
TRBJ1-2	NA	TRBV12-3/TRBV12-4	few	15	TGTGCCAGCAGTCTCAGACGAAGTTGGGACTATGGCTACACCTTC	CASSLRRSWDYGYTF
TRBJ1-1	NA	TRBV10-3	NA	14	TGTGCCATCAGTGCCCGGGGCGAGGACACTGAAGCTTTCTTT	CAISARGEDTEAFF
TRBJ2-4	NA	TRBV6-6	NA	17	TGTGCCAGCAGTTACTCATTTAGGGATTTCGTCAAAAACATTCAGTACTTC	CASSYSFRDFVKNIQYF
TRBJ1-2	NA	TRBV12-3/TRBV12-4	NA	13	TGTGCCAGCAGTTTACTATCGGGGCGAGGCTACACCTTC	CASSLLSGRGYTF
TRBJ1-1	TRBD1	TRBV30	NA	15	TGTGCCTGGAGGCCGACGACAGGGACGAACACTGAAGCTTTCTTT	CAWRPTTGTNTEAFF
TRBJ1-1	NA	TRBV4-2	few	14	TGTGCCAGCAGCCAAGATTGGGGAGGCACTGAAGCTTTCTTT	CASSQDWGGTEAFF
TRBJ1-3	NA	TRBV29-1	NA	13	TGCAGCGTTGAAATGTATCCTGGAAACACCATATATTTT	CSVEMYPGNTIYF
TRBJ1-4	NA	TRBV28	many	14	TGTGCCAGCAGCCGACCCGGTCCTAATGAAAAACTGTTTTTT	CASSRPGPNEKLFF